One T cell receptor beta chain is described in this entry. This sample stems from a study of cytomegalovirus exposure and HLA in healthy donors. Germline V gene data show CDR1 as LNHDA and CDR2 as SQIVND (reference sequence). The V gene end was trimmed by 6 bases and the J gene end by 10 bases; junction bases not matched to a gene: 17. The length of the CDR3 is 15 residues. PCR primers comprised 60 Vbeta and 13 Jbeta primers. Using immunoSEQ multiplex PCR, the repertoire was profiled, and TCRdb retains in-frame clones only, with some absent. Its clone listing holds some 67,000 clones. The chain carries TRBV19 and TRBJ1-1, with TRBD1 matching 7 bases. The source is a young woman in good health and CMV-seronegative. What was sequenced was PBMCs. Written as DNA, the CDR3 is TGTGCCAGTAGCCGATCCGCGACAGGGCCGGGGTTAGCTTTCTTT. Its translation: CASSRSATGPGLAFF.